Shown below are 12 T cell receptor beta chains from a single sample sequenced in a study of CD8+CD57+ T cells in acquired aplastic anemia. Only patients with CD8+CD57+ cell expansion on flow cytometry were chosen for sequencing. Genomic DNA acted as the template from which TCR beta VDJ combination and CDR3 sequence profiling were carried out. TCRdb re-derived calls from the reads in MiXCR, one entry per CDR3 protein. The sample shows just over 450,000 distinct CDR3 sequences, over 25% of them seen only once. Sequenced: sorted CD4+, CD8+, or CD8+CD57+ T cells (not recorded which) from PBMCs. These receptors all stem from a human donor with aplastic anemia.

Ten or more counts support this clonotype. V and J are TRBV7-2 and TRBJ1-6; D gene uncertain. The CDR3 runs 13 residues. The V and J ends lost 1 base and 9 bases respectively, with 7 bases between them. Per the germline V gene, CDR1 is SGHTA and CDR2 is FQGNSA. CDR3 bases: TGTGCCAGCAGCTTAGGCGTGGGTTCACCCCTCCACTTT. Amino acids: CASSLGVGSPLHF.

With regard to this clonotype: A much larger clone sits a single nucleotide away, making a read error possible. The V and J genes are TRBV20-1 and TRBJ1-2; D ambiguous. In germline, CDR1 is DFQATT, CDR2 SNEGSKA (reference sequence). The V end lost 5 bases, the J end lost 6 bases, and 7 bases lay between the germline ends. The CDR3 runs to 10 residues. The CDR3 coding sequence is TGCAGTGCTCTAGACCATGGCTACACCTTC. Translated: CSALDHGYTF.

This clonotype was seen at least ten times. The genes are TRBV20-1 and TRBJ1-5; TRBD1 is a possible D gene (6 bases). The V gene's germline CDR1 is DFQATT and CDR2 SNEGSKA (reference sequence). V was trimmed by 6 bases and J by 5 bases, leaving 14 bases between them. The CDR3 sequence is 13 residues long. In nucleotides, the CDR3 is TGCAGTGCCGCACAGGGTGTGGATCAGCCCCAGCATTTT. Residues: CSAAQGVDQPQHF.

The V gene is TRBV11-2, the J gene TRBJ2-7; D might be TRBD1 or TRBD2, each matching 5 bases. V gave up 5 bases and J gave up 5 bases, with 22 bases separating them. The CDR3 sequence is 16 residues long. Germline CDR1 reads SGHAT; CDR2 reads FQNNGV. The CDR3 nucleotides are TGTGCCAGCAGCCGCACACCGACTCCCCCGGGGCACGAGCAGTACTTC. This sequence encodes CASSRTPTPPGHEQYF. Drawing the rest from reference TRBV11-2 and TRBJ2-7, the complete variable domain is EAGVAQSPRYKIIEKRQSVAFWCNPISGHATLYWYQQILGQGPKLLIQFQNNGVVDDSQLPKDRFSAERLKGVDSTLKIQPAKLEDSAVYLCASSRTPTPPGHEQYFGPGTRLTVT.

This clonotype was observed a handful of times. The chain combines TRBV15 with TRBJ1-2; no firm D call. The germline CDR1 and CDR2 sequences are LNHNV and YYDKDF (reference sequence). CDR3 size: 14 residues. V was cut by 3 bases and J by 0 bases, with 8 bases left in between. The CDR3 here is CATSSLYANYGYTF. The CDR3 DNA sequence: TGTGCCACCAGCAGTTTATACGCTAACTATGGCTACACCTTC.

This clonotype was recorded once. A much larger clone lies one base from this, so it may be a read error. The CDR3 DNA reads TGCAGAGTTGATGGGCAGGGTGCGGATACTGAAGCTTTCTTT. Translated: CRVDGQGADTEAFF. V gene TRBV29-1 combines with J gene TRBJ1-1, with a weak D call TRBD1 (5 bases). From germline, CDR1 is SQVTM and CDR2 ANQGSEA. The CDR3 has 14 amino acids.

This clonotype was observed many times. V usage is TRBV10-2 and J usage is TRBJ2-1; 10 bases are a match to TRBD2. CDR1 is WSHSY, CDR2 SAAADI, per germline. The junction had 7 bases not matched to a gene; V was cut back by 2 bases and J by 9 bases. The CDR3 runs to 15 residues. CDR3 sequence reads: CASSEPAGGSLEQFF. As DNA, the CDR3 is TGCGCCAGCAGTGAGCCAGCGGGAGGGTCGCTTGAGCAGTTCTTC.

This clonotype showed up many times. The CDR3 spells CATSEPGQGYEKLFF. DNA of the CDR3: TGTGCCACCAGTGAGCCGGGACAGGGATACGAAAAACTGTTTTTT. This chain uses TRBV24-1 with TRBJ1-4, with 9 nucleotides matching TRBD1. The V gene end was trimmed by 4 bases and the J gene end by 8 bases; junction bases not matched to a gene: 7. Germline CDR1 is KGHDR and CDR2 is SFDVKD. This CDR3 contains 15 residues.

V gene TRBV2 combines with J gene TRBJ1-2, with TRBD1 matching 7 bases. The CDR3 has 14 amino acids. Looked up from germline, CDR1 is SNHLY and CDR2 is FYNNEI. The V gene end was trimmed by 5 bases and the J gene end by 6 bases; junction bases not matched to a gene: 9. The CDR3 region has the DNA TGTGCCAGCAGTCCACGAGGACAGGATGATGGCTACACCTTC. Amino acids: CASSPRGQDDGYTF.

Turning to this clonotype: A read error may explain this, as a much larger clone is one base away. J is TRBJ1-5 and V is TRBV20-1; no reliable D call. V was shortened by 4 bases and J by 2 bases, with 9 bases between the two germline ends. The CDR3 loop spans 13 amino acids. CDR1 and CDR2 from the germline V gene are DFQATT and SNEGSKA (reference sequence). The CDR3 coding sequence is TGCAGTGCTATGGACCGAGGCAATCAGCCCCAGCATTTT. Protein product: CSAMDRGNQPQHF.

The rearrangement uses TRBV19 and TRBJ1-4; D gene ambiguous. This CDR3 region has 14 residues. From germline, CDR1 is LNHDA and CDR2 SQIVND (reference sequence). Between the trimmed V and J ends, which lost 4 bases and 8 bases, there was a span of 14 bases. Here the CDR3 reads CASSRTSGREKLFF. The CDR3 bases are TGTGCCAGTAGTAGGACTAGCGGGAGGGAAAAACTGTTTTTT.

This clonotype was detected ten times or more. The V call is TRBV7-2, the J call TRBJ1-2; D is ambiguous. V shed 1 base and J shed 0 bases, with 21 bases lying between them. The germline gives CDR1 SGHTA, CDR2 FQGNSA. This CDR3 has 19 residues. The chain's CDR3 is CASSLGTLEERITNYGYTF. Written as DNA, the CDR3 is TGTGCCAGCAGCTTAGGGACCTTAGAAGAACGAATCACTAACTATGGCTACACCTTC.